The sample holds a few counts of the clone carrying this T cell receptor beta chain. The data belong to a study of blood T cell repertoires in COVID-19. The protocol was immunoSEQ multiplex PCR, while the TCRdb copy is restricted to in-frame clones and leaves out a portion. Of 10,000 or so clones detected, 60% to 75% appear once; the ten largest clones hold around 6%. The receptor's source is a man aged 60 to 69 with COVID-19, enrolled during active disease. Sequenced sample: peripheral blood.

CDR3 sequence (DNA): TGTGCCAGCAGCCCAACGGGACAGGGGATTTTTGCGCCTATAGGAGAGGCTGAAGCTTTCTTT. Amino acid sequence: CASSPTGQGIFAPIGEAEAFF. This chain uses TRBV14 with TRBJ1-1; the match to TRBD1 covers 10 bases. The CDR3 is made up of 21 amino acids. The J segment lost 6 bases and the V segment lost 4 bases, leaving 26 bases of the junction unmatched. The germline CDR1 and CDR2 sequences are SGHDN and FVKESK.